The sample holds many counts of the clone carrying this T cell receptor (beta chain). Its antigen is unidentified. This record comes from a study of T-cell reconstitution after alpha-beta-depleted transplantation in children. The CDR3 is 17 residues long. Germline-derived CDR1 and CDR2 are MGHRA and YSYEKL. J gave up 2 bases and V 4 bases, and 9 bases lay outside the gene matches. Unique molecular identifiers were incorporated when the TCRbeta library was constructed. MiXCR, applied by TCRdb to the PCR reads, yields one record per CDR3 protein. The sample shows 250,000 to 300,000 distinct CDR3 sequences, roughly 12% of them seen only once. The study's findings and limits: Roughly two months post-transplant, alpha-beta T cells reportedly originated from several hundred graft clones that had expanded.

This chain links TRBV4-1 with TRBJ2-3, with 10 bases lining up with TRBD1. The sequence was collected from a male patient aged 2 to 9 who had a stem cell transplant for chronic granulomatous disease, so the T cells may come from the graft donor. Sequenced here: peripheral blood, sampled 180 days after TCRalphabeta/CD19-depleted stem cell transplant. In DNA, the CDR3 is TGCGCCAGCAGCCCCCGGGACAGGGGCCCCCACACAGATACGCAGTATTTT. Its translation: CASSPRDRGPHTDTQYF.